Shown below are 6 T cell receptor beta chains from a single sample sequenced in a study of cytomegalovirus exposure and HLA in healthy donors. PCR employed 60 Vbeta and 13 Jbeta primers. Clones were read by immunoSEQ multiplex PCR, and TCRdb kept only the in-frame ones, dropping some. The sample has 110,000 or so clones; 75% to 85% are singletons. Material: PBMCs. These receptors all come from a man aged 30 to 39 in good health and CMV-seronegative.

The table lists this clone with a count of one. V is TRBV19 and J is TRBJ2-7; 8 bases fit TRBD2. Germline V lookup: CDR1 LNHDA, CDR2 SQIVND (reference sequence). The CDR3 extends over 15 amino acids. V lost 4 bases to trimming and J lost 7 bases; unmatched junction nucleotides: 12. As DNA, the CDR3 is TGTGCCAGTAGTACCTCGTTCGCGGGGGGCGGGGAGCAGTACTTC. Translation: CASSTSFAGGGEQYF.

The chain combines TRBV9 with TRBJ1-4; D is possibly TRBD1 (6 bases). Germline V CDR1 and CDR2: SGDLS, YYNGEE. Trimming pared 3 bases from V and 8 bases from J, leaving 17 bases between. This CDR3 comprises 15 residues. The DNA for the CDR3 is TGTGCCAGCAGCGAGGGGATGACAGGATACGAAAAACTGTTTTTT. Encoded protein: CASSEGMTGYEKLFF.

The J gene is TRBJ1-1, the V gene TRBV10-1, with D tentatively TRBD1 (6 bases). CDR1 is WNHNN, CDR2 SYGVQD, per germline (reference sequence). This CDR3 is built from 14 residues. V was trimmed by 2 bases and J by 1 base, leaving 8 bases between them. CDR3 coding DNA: TGCGCCAGCAGTGAGACCAGGGGGAACACTGAAGCTTTCTTT. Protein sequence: CASSETRGNTEAFF.

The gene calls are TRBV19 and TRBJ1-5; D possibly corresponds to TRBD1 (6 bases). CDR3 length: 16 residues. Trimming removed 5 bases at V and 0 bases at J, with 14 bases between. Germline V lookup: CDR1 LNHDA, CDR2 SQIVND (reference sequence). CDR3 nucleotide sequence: TGTGCCAGTAGTGCCGGACAGTCTTATAGCAATCAGCCCCAGCATTTT. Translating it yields CASSAGQSYSNQPQHF.

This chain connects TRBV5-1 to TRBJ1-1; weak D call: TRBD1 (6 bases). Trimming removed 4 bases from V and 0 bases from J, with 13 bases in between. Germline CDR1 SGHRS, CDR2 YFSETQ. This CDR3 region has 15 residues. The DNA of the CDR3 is TGCGCCAGCAGCCAGGGGACGGTTATGAACACTGAAGCTTTCTTT. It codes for CASSQGTVMNTEAFF.

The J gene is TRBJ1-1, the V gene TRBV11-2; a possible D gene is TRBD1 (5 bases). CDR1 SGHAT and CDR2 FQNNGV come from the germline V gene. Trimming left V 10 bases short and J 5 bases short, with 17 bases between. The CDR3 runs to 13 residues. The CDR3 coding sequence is TGTGCCACAACGGGAGTCAGGGTAACTGAAGCTTTCTTT. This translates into CATTGVRVTEAFF.